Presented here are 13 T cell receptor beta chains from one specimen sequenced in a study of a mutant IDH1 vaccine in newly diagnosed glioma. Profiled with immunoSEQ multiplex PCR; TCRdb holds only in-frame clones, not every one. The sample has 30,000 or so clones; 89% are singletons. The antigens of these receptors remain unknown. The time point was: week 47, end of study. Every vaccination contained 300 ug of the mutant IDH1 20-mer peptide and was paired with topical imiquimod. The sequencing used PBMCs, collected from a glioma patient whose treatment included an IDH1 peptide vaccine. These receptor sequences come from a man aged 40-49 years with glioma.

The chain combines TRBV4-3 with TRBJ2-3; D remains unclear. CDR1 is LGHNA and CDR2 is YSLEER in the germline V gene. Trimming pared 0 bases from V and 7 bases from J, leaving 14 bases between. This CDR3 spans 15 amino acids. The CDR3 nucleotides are TGCGCCAGCAGCCAAGATATCCGGGCCGGTAATACGCAGTATTTT. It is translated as CASSQDIRAGNTQYF.

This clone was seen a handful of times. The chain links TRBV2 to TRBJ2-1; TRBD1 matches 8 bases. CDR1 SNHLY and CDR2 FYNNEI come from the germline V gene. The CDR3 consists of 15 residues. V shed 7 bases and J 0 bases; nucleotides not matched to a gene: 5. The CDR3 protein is CASTRGLSSYNEQFF. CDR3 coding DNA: TGTGCCAGCACCAGGGGGCTCAGCTCCTACAATGAGCAGTTCTTC.

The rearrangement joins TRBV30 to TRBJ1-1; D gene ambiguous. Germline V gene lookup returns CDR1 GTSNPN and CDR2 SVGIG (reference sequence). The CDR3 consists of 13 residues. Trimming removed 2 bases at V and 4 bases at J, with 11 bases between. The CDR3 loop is CAWSPRLSTEAFF. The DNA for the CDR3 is TGTGCCTGGAGTCCGAGGTTGAGCACTGAAGCTTTCTTT.

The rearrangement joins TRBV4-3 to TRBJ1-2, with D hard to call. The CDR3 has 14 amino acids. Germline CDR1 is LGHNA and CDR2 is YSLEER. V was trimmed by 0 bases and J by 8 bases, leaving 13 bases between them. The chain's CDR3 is CASSQDLRIAGYTF. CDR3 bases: TGCGCCAGCAGCCAAGATCTTAGGATAGCGGGCTACACCTTC.

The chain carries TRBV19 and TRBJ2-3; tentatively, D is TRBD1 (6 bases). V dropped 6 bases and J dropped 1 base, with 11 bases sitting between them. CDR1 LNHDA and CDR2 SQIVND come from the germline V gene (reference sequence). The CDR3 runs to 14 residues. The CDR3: CASRTGFGTDTQYF. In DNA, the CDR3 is TGTGCCAGTAGAACAGGGTTCGGCACAGATACGCAGTATTTT.

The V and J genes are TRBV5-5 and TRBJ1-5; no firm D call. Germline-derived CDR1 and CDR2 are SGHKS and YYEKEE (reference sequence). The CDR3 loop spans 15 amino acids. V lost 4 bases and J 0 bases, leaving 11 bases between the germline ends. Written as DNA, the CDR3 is TGTGCCAGCAGCGCGCGGGAAAGTAGCAATCAGCCCCAGCATTTT. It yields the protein CASSARESSNQPQHF.

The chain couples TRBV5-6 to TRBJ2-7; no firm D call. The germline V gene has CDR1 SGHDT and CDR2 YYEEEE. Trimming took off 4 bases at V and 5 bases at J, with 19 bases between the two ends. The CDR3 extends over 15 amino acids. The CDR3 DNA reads TGTGCCAGCAGCCTGAGGACGTCTCTAAACCACGAGCAGTACTTC. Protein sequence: CASSLRTSLNHEQYF.

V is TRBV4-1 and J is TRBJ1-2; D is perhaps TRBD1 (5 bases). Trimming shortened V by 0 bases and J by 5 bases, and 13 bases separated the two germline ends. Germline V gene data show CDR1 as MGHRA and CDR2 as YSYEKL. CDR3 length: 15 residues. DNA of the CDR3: TGCGCCAGCAGCCAAGAAACCACAGGTGGTTATGGCTACACCTTC. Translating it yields CASSQETTGGYGYTF.

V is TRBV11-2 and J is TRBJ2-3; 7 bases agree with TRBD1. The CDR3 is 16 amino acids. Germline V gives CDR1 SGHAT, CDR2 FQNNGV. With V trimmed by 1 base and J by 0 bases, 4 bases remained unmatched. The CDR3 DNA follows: TGTGCCAGCAGCTTAGGGGGCAGGGGGAGCACAGATACGCAGTATTTT. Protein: CASSLGGRGSTDTQYF.

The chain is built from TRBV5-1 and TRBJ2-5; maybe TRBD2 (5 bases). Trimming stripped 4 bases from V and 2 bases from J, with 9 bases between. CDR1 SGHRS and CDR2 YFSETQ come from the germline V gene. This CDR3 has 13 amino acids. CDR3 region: CASSPSGQETQYF. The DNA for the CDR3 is TGCGCCAGCAGCCCGTCGGGGCAAGAGACCCAGTACTTC.

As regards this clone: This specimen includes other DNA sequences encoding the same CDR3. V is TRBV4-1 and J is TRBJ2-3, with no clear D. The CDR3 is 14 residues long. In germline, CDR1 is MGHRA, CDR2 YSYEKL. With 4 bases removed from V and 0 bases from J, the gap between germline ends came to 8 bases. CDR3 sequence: CASSPTASTDTQYF. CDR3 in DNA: TGCGCCAGCAGCCCCACAGCTAGCACAGATACGCAGTATTTT.

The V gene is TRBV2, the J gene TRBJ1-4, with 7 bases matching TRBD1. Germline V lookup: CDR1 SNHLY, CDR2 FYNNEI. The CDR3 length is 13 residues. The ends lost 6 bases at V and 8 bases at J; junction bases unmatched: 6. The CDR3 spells CASRGQETEKLFF. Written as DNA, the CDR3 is TGTGCCAGCAGAGGACAGGAGACCGAAAAACTGTTTTTT. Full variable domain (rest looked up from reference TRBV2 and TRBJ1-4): EPEVTQTPSHQVTQMGQEVILRCVPISNHLYFYWYRQILGQKVEFLVSFYNNEISEKSEIFDDQFSVERPDGSNFTLKIRSTKLEDSAMYFCASRGQETEKLFFGSGTQLSVL.

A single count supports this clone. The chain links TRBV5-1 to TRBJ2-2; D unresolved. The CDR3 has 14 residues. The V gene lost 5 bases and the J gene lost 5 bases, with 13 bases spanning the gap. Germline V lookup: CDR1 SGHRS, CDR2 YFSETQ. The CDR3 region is CASRRDLGTGELFF. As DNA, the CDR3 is TGCGCCAGCAGAAGGGATCTAGGGACCGGGGAGCTGTTTTTT.